This TCR beta chain was captured in a study of blood T cells in healthy people across ages. A second PCR, run for roughly 7 to 12 cycles, used a sample-barcoded 5' primer plus a J-beta primer mix. Researchers report that each sample yielded at least 2.5 million CDR3-containing paired-end reads. TCRdb fed the 5' RACE reads into MiXCR, producing one record per CDR3 protein. The sample carries over a million distinct CDR3 sequences, 35% to 45% recorded once. The J segment lost 5 bases and the V segment lost 0 bases, leaving 5 bases of the junction unmatched. CDR1 is SGDLS, CDR2 YYNGEE, per germline. The CDR3 is 14 amino acids. Study outcomes and limitations: Older age coincided with a roughly linear decline in TCR beta diversity per million T cells.

A remark on this clonotype: The antigen is not known.

The TCR comes from a young woman in good health. The chain is built from TRBV9 and TRBJ2-7, with 7 bases aligning to TRBD1. Material for sequencing was blood. CDR3 DNA sequence: TGTGCCAGCAGCGTAGACAGACAGGGTAACGAGCAGTACTTC. This encodes CASSVDRQGNEQYF.